This paragraph covers one T cell receptor (beta chain) sequence. This same CDR3 is encoded by further DNA sequences in the sample. Trimming took off 9 bases at V and 0 bases at J, with 12 bases between the two ends. Per germline, CDR1 MDHEN and CDR2 SYDVKM. This CDR3 region has 14 residues. The sample is drawn from a study of shared clonotypes between healthy human individuals. Assay execution proceeded at the deep level. Libraries were prepared by immunoSEQ multiplex PCR; TCRdb keeps only in-frame clonotypes and omits some of them. The sample yields roughly 1,000,000 clones, around 78% seen once. V usage is TRBV28 and J usage is TRBJ2-1; no clear D. The TCR originated in a man aged 18 to 30 in good health. Some clones in this sample may be carry-over from other donors' samples. The sequenced sample was memory CD4+ T cells from PBMCs. Subset of the sample: CD45RA-negative fraction. The CDR3 sequence: CASSLGGSYNEQFF. The CDR3 DNA sequence: TGTGCCAGTTCGCTCGGTGGCTCCTACAATGAGCAGTTCTTC.